Presented here are 13 T cell receptor beta chains from one specimen sequenced in a study of human T cells and chemical hapten exposure (dated by TCRdb to the early 2020s). Library generation was performed with RACE. The sequencing machine was a NextSeq 500. In-frame beta chains were kept once TCRdb had trimmed the public reads at Q25 with fastp and called clones with MiXCR. A single entry per CDR3 protein holds the most common genes and DNA from its merged rows. The sample has about 80,000 distinct CDR3 sequences on record, 14% of them singletons. Around 4.2% of the sample lies in the top ten. The sample's time point, from its label and the paper: pre-sensitization, week 0. The sample's treatment or condition, from its label and the paper: therapeutic diphenylcyclopropenone sensitization with weekly scalp DPC. The sequencing here drew on whole blood, taken in connection with sensitization to the hapten diphenylcyclopropenone (DPC). The receptors originated from a woman in her fifties or sixties with alopecia areata. Some clones in this sample may be carry-over from other donors' samples.

This sequence joins TRBV7-8 and TRBJ2-2; no definite D call. The germline V gene has CDR1 SGHVS and CDR2 FQNEAQ. CDR3 length: 13 residues. V was clipped by 5 bases and J by 9 bases, with 13 bases between them. CDR3 in amino acids: CASSALISRELFF. In DNA form, the CDR3 reads TGTGCCAGCAGCGCGTTGATTTCCCGGGAGCTGTTTTTT.

This clonotype occurred many times. The rearrangement joins TRBV20-1 to TRBJ1-3, with a possible D match to TRBD1 (6 bases). Germline assignment: CDR1 DFQATT and CDR2 SNEGSKA (reference sequence). The CDR3 has 14 amino acids. The V end was cut by 3 bases, the J end by 0 bases, with 9 bases between. CDR3 protein: CSASEGGSGNTIYF. CDR3 bases: TGCAGTGCTAGCGAGGGGGGCTCTGGAAACACCATATATTTT.

The chain employs TRBV10-3 and TRBJ2-3; 7 bases line up with TRBD2. Trimming removed 10 bases from V and 4 bases from J; junction bases left unmatched: 8. The germline V gene has CDR1 ENHRY and CDR2 SYGVKD. There are 13 residues in the CDR3. The CDR3 spells CATQRDLADTQYF. The CDR3 DNA sequence: TGTGCCACTCAGCGGGATTTGGCAGATACGCAGTATTTT.

There are a few counts of this clonotype. The J gene is TRBJ2-2, the V gene TRBV11-2, with D tentatively TRBD1 or TRBD2 (6 bases each). The CDR3 runs 14 residues. CDR1 is SGHAT, CDR2 FQNNGV, per germline. V was pared by 6 bases and J by 2 bases, with 10 bases between. In DNA form, the CDR3 reads TGTGCCAGCAGACGGGGGCTCAACACCGGGGAGCTGTTTTTT. Its protein is CASRRGLNTGELFF.

This clonotype appeared many times. V usage is TRBV6-6 and J usage is TRBJ1-4; D is undetermined. V lost 0 bases and J lost 8, with 13 bases in between. Germline CDR1 is MNHNY and CDR2 is SVGAGI (reference sequence). This CDR3 has 15 residues. The CDR3 is CASSYSAPIEEKLFF. The CDR3 region has the DNA TGTGCCAGCAGTTACTCTGCCCCTATTGAGGAAAAACTGTTTTTT.

The V call is TRBV9, the J call TRBJ2-7; TRBD1 might be the D (5 bases). CDR1 and CDR2 from the germline V gene are SGDLS and YYNGEE. CDR3 size: 15 residues. V lost 3 bases, J lost 3 bases, and 16 bases lay in between. CDR3 DNA sequence: TGTGCCAGCAGCGCCACTGGTGGGGCGAGCTACGAGCAGTACTTC. This sequence encodes CASSATGGASYEQYF.

This clonotype has just a few counts. The chain carries TRBV18 and TRBJ2-5; 10 bases are shared with TRBD2. The CDR3 is made up of 15 amino acids. V dropped 3 bases and J dropped 4; count of bases not matched to a gene: 5. Germline V gives CDR1 KGHSH, CDR2 LQKENI. The CDR3 nucleotides are TGTGCCAGCTCACCTACTAGCGGGGTTCGAGAGACCCAGTACTTC. Its translation is CASSPTSGVRETQYF.

This clonotype was picked up a small number of times. The chain combines TRBV29-1 with TRBJ2-3; D ambiguous. Trimming removed 5 bases at V and 2 bases at J, with 2 bases between. The germline V gene encodes CDR1 SQVTM and CDR2 ANQGSEA. The CDR3 has 10 amino acids. CDR3: CSVYTDTQYF. Written as DNA, the CDR3 is TGCAGCGTTTACACAGATACGCAGTATTTT.

This clonotype has a handful of counts. The gene calls are TRBV5-4 and TRBJ2-1, with D perhaps assigned TRBD1 or TRBD2 (5 bases each). The CDR3 is made up of 13 amino acids. Trimming removed 1 base from V and 6 bases from J, with 8 bases in between. The V gene's germline CDR1 is SGHNT and CDR2 YYREEE (reference sequence). This chain's CDR3 is CASSLTRGNEQFF. The CDR3 region has the DNA TGTGCCAGCAGCTTGACGAGGGGCAATGAGCAGTTCTTC.

V and J are TRBV7-2 and TRBJ2-5; D unresolved. Germline V gene lookup returns CDR1 SGHTA and CDR2 FQGNSA. The CDR3 runs 13 residues. V lost 6 bases and J 5 bases, leaving 13 bases between the germline ends. The CDR3 protein is CASSPRPSETQYF. Here the CDR3 DNA reads TGTGCCAGCAGTCCCCGGCCGTCGGAGACCCAGTACTTC.

This clonotype appeared a few times. V usage is TRBV6-5 and J usage is TRBJ2-2; D not resolved. The CDR3 spans 14 residues. The V end was cut by 9 bases, the J end by 3 bases, with 14 bases between. From germline, CDR1 is MNHEY and CDR2 SVGAGI. Written as DNA, the CDR3 is TGTGCCAGTAGCCGAACTCGAGACACCGGGGAGCTGTTTTTT. Protein sequence: CASSRTRDTGELFF.

Only a few counts were recorded for this clonotype. V usage is TRBV5-1 and J usage is TRBJ2-2, with D maybe TRBD2 (6 bases). Trimming left V 2 bases short and J 8 bases short, with 7 bases between. The germline V gene encodes CDR1 SGHRS and CDR2 YFSETQ. This CDR3 region has 12 residues. The CDR3 DNA reads TGCGCCAGCAGCTTCGGACTAGGGGAGCTGTTTTTT. This sequence encodes CASSFGLGELFF.

The V gene is TRBV12-3 or TRBV12-4, the J gene TRBJ2-1, with TRBD2 matching 9 bases. The J segment lost 8 bases and the V segment lost 5 bases, leaving 10 bases of the junction unmatched. The CDR3 is 15 residues long. CDR3 DNA sequence: TGTGCCAGCAGTGATTCTAGCGGGGCACATCATGAGCAGTTCTTC. Translating gives CASSDSSGAHHEQFF.